The T cell receptor (beta chain) under discussion was sequenced for a study of PD-L1 blockade in urothelial cancer. Study-wide findings and caveats: Those with durable benefit had larger increases in tumor-associated blood clones at 3 weeks.

The CDR3 contains 14 residues. V lost 6 bases to trimming and J lost 2 bases, with 14 bases between them. Germline CDR1 and CDR2: MNHNS and SASEGT. Libraries were prepared by immunoSEQ multiplex PCR; TCRdb keeps only in-frame clonotypes and omits some of them. The table lists some 84,000 clones, about 90% of them singletons, with 5% to 6% in the top ten. On this clone: No antigen is known for it.

The rearrangement links TRBV6-1 to TRBJ2-7, with D perhaps TRBD2 (6 bases). The origin of this receptor is a woman between 70 and 85 years old with urothelial cancer. Sequences were derived from PBMCs, sampled around atezolizumab (anti-PD-L1) treatment. In nucleotides, the CDR3 is TGTGCCAGCAGACTCGAACGCGGGACCTACGAGCAGTACTTC. Its translation is CASRLERGTYEQYF.